Included here is one T cell receptor beta chain sequence, with context. This CDR3 is built from 16 residues. V was cut by 0 bases and J by 7 bases, with 20 bases left in between. The germline V gene encodes CDR1 SGHRS and CDR2 YFSETQ. Some clones are missing from TCRdb's copy, which holds only in-frame ones; the method was immunoSEQ multiplex PCR. Of about 300,000 clones in the sample, about 88% were seen once. Seattle's enrolled individuals joined amid active infection and were then monitored longitudinally. These data belong to a study of blood T cell repertoires in COVID-19. Turning to the study itself: Specimens from acute and convalescent COVID-19 originated in the United States, Italy and Spain.

The chain carries TRBV5-1 and TRBJ2-7; TRBD1 might be the D (5 bases). The sequence was collected from a human donor with COVID-19, enrolled during active disease. The donor label of this sample is uncertain. Material for sequencing was peripheral blood. The CDR3 DNA reads TGCGCCAGCAGCTTGGGGGTCGCTGGGGCTTATAGTGAGCAGTACTTC. It specifies CASSLGVAGAYSEQYF.